These 9 T cell receptor beta chains were sequenced from one sample in a study of vaccination effects on CD4 cells after COVID-19. The authors isolated CD4+ T cells after around 10 days of culture. Participants got two doses of BNT162b2 or mRNA-1273 vaccine. What these receptors recognize is not known. Sequencing was performed with immunoSEQ multiplex PCR; in TCRdb, only in-frame clones are kept and a portion is missing. The table has 45,000 to 55,000 clones, 60% to 75% seen once. Sequencing used CD4+ T cells from PBMCs cultured without peptide, obtained after COVID-19 vaccination. The receptors derive from a human donor who received a COVID-19 vaccine.

The V and J genes are TRBV3-1 (or the pseudogene TRBV3-2) and TRBJ2-3; TRBD2 aligns across 16 bases. The CDR3 runs 21 residues. Unmatched junction bases numbered 13, after V lost 1 base and J lost 3 bases. Germline values: CDR1 LGHDT, CDR2 YNNKEL (reference sequence). The CDR3 loop is CASSQVLSSGLAGGHTDTQYF. CDR3 in DNA: TGTGCCAGCAGCCAAGTTTTGTCATCGGGACTAGCGGGAGGGCATACAGATACGCAGTATTTT.

The chain is built from TRBV5-1 and TRBJ1-5; TRBD1 agrees at 7 bases. CDR1 and CDR2 (germline): SGHRS, YFSETQ. The ends lost 0 bases at V and 5 bases at J; junction bases unmatched: 8. CDR3 length equals 16 residues. This CDR3 is CASSLGGQAFYQPQHF. Written as DNA, the CDR3 is TGCGCCAGCAGCTTGGGAGGACAGGCGTTTTATCAGCCCCAGCATTTT.

This clone has just a few counts. The genes are TRBV18 and TRBJ1-1; D is ambiguous. Per the germline V gene, CDR1 is KGHSH and CDR2 is LQKENI. This CDR3 comprises 14 residues. Trimming stripped 1 base from V and 0 bases from J, with 6 bases between. The CDR3 spells CASSPQVLNTEAFF. The CDR3 DNA reads as TGTGCCAGCTCACCACAGGTCCTGAACACTGAAGCTTTCTTT.

The sample holds a few counts of this clone. This chain connects TRBV7-2 to TRBJ2-7, with TRBD2 matching 13 bases. Germline CDR1 SGHTA, CDR2 FQGNSA. The CDR3 spans 16 residues. Trimming took 8 bases from V and 3 from J; bases not matched to a gene: 10. CDR3 sequence (DNA): TGTGCCAGCCGCCTCCCCGGGACTAGCGGGAACTACGAGCAGTACTTC. Protein product: CASRLPGTSGNYEQYF.

CDR3 DNA sequence: TGTGCCAGCAGTGGTCGGACGGGGCTCTCTGGAAACACCATATATTTT. Its protein product is CASSGRTGLSGNTIYF. This chain uses TRBV2 with TRBJ1-3, with D possibly TRBD1 on 5 matching bases. Germline CDR1 and CDR2: SNHLY and FYNNEI. The V gene lost 4 bases and the J gene lost 0 bases, with 13 bases spanning the gap. The CDR3 is made up of 16 amino acids.

Written as DNA, the CDR3 is TGTGCCAGCAGGGCCCCGGGTAACGAGCAGTACTTC. Translated, it gives CASRAPGNEQYF. The gene calls are TRBV6-5 and TRBJ2-7; unclear D gene. The CDR3 runs 12 residues. Germline CDR1 MNHEY, CDR2 SVGAGI. V lost 6 bases and J 5 bases, leaving 11 bases between the germline ends.

Concerning this clone: Other nucleotide sequences in the sample specify the same CDR3. V is TRBV6-1 and J is TRBJ2-7; TRBD1 or TRBD2 may be the D gene (5 bases each). Trimming removed 1 base at V and 2 bases at J, with 12 bases between. The CDR3 consists of 15 residues. CDR1 and CDR2 from the germline V gene are MNHNS and SASEGT. The CDR3 DNA follows: TGTGCCAGCAGTGAAGAGAGGGGACGGGCCTACGAGCAGTACTTC. Its translation: CASSEERGRAYEQYF.

This clone is a singleton in its sample. CDR3 region: CAISETGDHGYTF. The CDR3 DNA reads TGTGCCATCAGTGAGACAGGGGACCATGGCTACACCTTC. This rearrangement joins TRBV10-3 to TRBJ1-2; 7 bases fit TRBD1. V lost 2 bases, J lost 6 bases, and 3 bases stayed unmatched. The length of the CDR3 is 13 residues. Per the germline V gene, CDR1 is ENHRY and CDR2 is SYGVKD.

The V call is TRBV19, the J call TRBJ2-1; the D gene is possibly TRBD1 (5 bases). Germline V gives CDR1 LNHDA, CDR2 SQIVND (reference sequence). V was clipped by 5 bases and J by 2 bases, with 13 bases between them. CDR3 length equals 15 residues. CDR3 coding DNA: TGTGCCAGTAGTGGTTTACAGGCCCCCTACAATGAGCAGTTCTTC. Translating it yields CASSGLQAPYNEQFF.